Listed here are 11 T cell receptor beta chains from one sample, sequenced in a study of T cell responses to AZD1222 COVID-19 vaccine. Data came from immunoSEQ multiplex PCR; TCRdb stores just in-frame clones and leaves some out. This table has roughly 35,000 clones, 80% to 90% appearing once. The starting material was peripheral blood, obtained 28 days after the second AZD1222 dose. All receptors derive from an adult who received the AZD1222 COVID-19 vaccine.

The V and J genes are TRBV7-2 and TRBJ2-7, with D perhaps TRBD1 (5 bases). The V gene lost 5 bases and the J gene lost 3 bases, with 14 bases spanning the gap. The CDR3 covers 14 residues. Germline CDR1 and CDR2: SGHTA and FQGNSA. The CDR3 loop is CASSPGPGLYEQYF. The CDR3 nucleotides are TGTGCCAGCAGCCCAGGGCCCGGGCTCTACGAGCAGTACTTC.

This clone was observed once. The CDR3 DNA sequence: TGTGCCGCAGGTAGCAGTTCCTATAATTCACCCCTCCACTTT. Translated: CAAGSSSYNSPLHF. The chain is built from TRBV11-2 and TRBJ1-6, with unresolved D. The V and J ends lost 11 bases and 1 base respectively, with 12 bases between them. Germline V gene lookup returns CDR1 SGHAT and CDR2 FQNNGV. The CDR3 consists of 14 residues.

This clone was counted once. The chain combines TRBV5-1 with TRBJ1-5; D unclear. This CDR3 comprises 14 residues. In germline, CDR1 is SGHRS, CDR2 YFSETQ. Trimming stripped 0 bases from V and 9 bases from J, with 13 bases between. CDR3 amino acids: CASSLGLEGMPQHF. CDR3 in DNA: TGCGCCAGCAGCTTGGGACTCGAGGGTATGCCCCAGCATTTT.

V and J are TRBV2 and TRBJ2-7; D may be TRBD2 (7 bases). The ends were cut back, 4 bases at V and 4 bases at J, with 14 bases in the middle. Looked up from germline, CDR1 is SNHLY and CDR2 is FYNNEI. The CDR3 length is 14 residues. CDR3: CASSGSGGPYEQYF. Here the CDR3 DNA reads TGTGCCAGCAGTGGGTCGGGGGGCCCTTACGAGCAGTACTTC.

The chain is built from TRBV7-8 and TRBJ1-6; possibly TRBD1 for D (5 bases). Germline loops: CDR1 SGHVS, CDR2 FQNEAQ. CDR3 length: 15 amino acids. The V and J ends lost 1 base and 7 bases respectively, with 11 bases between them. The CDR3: CASSLERAGNSPLHF. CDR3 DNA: TGTGCCAGCAGCTTAGAACGCGCAGGGAATTCACCCCTCCACTTT.

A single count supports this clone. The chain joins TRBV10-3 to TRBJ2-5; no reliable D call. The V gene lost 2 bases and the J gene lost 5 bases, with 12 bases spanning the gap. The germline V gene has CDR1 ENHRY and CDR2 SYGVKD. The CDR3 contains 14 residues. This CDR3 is CAISESGREETQYF. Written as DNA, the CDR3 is TGTGCCATCAGTGAGAGTGGTCGTGAGGAGACCCAGTACTTC.

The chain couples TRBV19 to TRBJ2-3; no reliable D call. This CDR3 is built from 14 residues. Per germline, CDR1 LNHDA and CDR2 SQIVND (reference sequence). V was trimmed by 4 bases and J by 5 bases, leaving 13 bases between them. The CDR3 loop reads CASSNLIAIDTQYF. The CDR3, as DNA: TGTGCCAGTAGTAACCTTATAGCAATAGATACGCAGTATTTT.

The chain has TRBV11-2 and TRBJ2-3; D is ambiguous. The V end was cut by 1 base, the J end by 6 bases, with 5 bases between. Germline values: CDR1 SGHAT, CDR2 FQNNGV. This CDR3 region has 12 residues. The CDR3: CASSLVRDTQYF. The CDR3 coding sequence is TGTGCCAGCAGCTTAGTGCGGGATACGCAGTATTTT.

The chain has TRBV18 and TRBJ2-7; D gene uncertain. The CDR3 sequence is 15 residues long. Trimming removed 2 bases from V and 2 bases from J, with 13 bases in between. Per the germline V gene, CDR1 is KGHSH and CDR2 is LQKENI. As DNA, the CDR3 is TGTGCCAGCTCACCATTCAAAACAGACCCCTACGAGCAGTACTTC. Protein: CASSPFKTDPYEQYF.

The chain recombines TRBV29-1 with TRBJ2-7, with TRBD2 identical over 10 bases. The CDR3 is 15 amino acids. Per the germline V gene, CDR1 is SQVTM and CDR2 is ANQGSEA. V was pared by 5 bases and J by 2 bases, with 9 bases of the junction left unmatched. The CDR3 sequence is CSVSASGGSTYEQYF. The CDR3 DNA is TGCAGCGTTTCAGCTAGCGGGGGTTCAACCTACGAGCAGTACTTC.

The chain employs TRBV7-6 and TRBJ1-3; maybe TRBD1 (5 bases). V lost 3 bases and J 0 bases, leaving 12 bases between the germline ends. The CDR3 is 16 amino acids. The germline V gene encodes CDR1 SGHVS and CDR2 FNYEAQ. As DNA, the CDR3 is TGTGCCAGCAGCTTCTCAGGGCCAAGCTCTGGAAACACCATATATTTT. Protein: CASSFSGPSSGNTIYF. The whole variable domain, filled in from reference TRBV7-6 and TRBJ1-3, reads GAGVSQSPRYKVTKRGQDVALRCDPISGHVSLYWYRQALGQGPEFLTYFNYEAQQDKSGLPNDRFSAERPEGSISTLTIQRTEQRDSAMYRCASSFSGPSSGNTIYFGEGSWLTVV.